These 17 T cell receptor beta chains were sequenced from one sample in a study of blood T cell repertoires in COVID-19. TCRdb's copy holds only in-frame clones and misses some; the assay was immunoSEQ multiplex PCR. The sample has some 190,000 clones; around 82% are singletons. The specimen was peripheral blood. These receptors were obtained from a woman of 80 years or more with active or convalescent COVID-19.

The J gene is TRBJ1-1, the V gene TRBV28, with D tentatively TRBD1 (5 bases). The CDR3 is 13 amino acids. Between the trimmed V and J ends, which lost 2 bases and 4 bases, there was a span of 8 bases. Germline V lookup: CDR1 MDHEN, CDR2 SYDVKM. The chain's CDR3 is CASSLNRLTEAFF. Here the CDR3 DNA reads TGTGCCAGCAGTTTAAACAGGCTCACTGAAGCTTTCTTT. The whole variable domain, filled in from reference TRBV28 and TRBJ1-1, reads DVKVTQSSRYLVKRTGEKVFLECVQDMDHENMFWYRQDPGLGLRLIYFSYDVKMKEKGDIPEGYSVSREKKERFSLILESASTNQTSMYLCASSLNRLTEAFFGQGTRLTVV.

CDR3 sequence (DNA): TGTGCCAGCAGCTTCAGGGCCACTGAAGCTTTCTTT. Translation: CASSFRATEAFF. The chain combines TRBV7-9 with TRBJ1-1, with a possible D match to TRBD1 (5 bases). Germline lookup yields CDR1 SEHNR and CDR2 FQNEAQ (reference sequence). The CDR3 length is 12 residues. Trimming pared 3 bases from V and 4 bases from J, leaving 6 bases between. Full variable domain (missing parts from reference TRBV7-9 and TRBJ1-1): DTGVSQNPRHKITKRGQNVTFRCDPISEHNRLYWYRQTLGQGPEFLTYFQNEAQLEKSRLLSDRFSAERPKGSFSTLEIQRTEQGDSAMYLCASSFRATEAFFGQGTRLTVV.

The rearrangement joins TRBV11-2 to TRBJ2-1, with 14 nucleotides matching TRBD2. V lost 1 base and J lost 8; bases outside the gene matches: 4. The CDR3 length is 16 residues. Per the germline V gene, CDR1 is SGHAT and CDR2 is FQNNGV. The CDR3 loop reads CASSLGLAGGQDEQFF. The CDR3 DNA reads TGTGCCAGCAGCTTAGGACTAGCGGGAGGGCAGGATGAGCAGTTCTTC.

The chain is built from TRBV29-1 and TRBJ1-1; D possibly corresponds to TRBD1 (6 bases). V was shortened by 4 bases and J by 5 bases, with 14 bases between the two germline ends. The CDR3 totals 13 residues. Looked up from germline, CDR1 is SQVTM and CDR2 is ANQGSEA. The CDR3 bases are TGCAGCGTTGCCAGGGGTGGCGGGACTGAAGCTTTCTTT. Translated, it gives CSVARGGGTEAFF.

The chain couples TRBV9 to TRBJ2-7; D remains unclear. The CDR3 length is 13 residues. CDR1 is SGDLS, CDR2 YYNGEE, per germline. V lost 2 bases and J lost 2, with 8 bases in between. The DNA of the CDR3 is TGTGCCAGCAGCGTGACACACGCCTACGAGCAGTACTTC. Residues: CASSVTHAYEQYF. The variable domain in full, with the rest retrieved from reference TRBV9 and TRBJ2-7, is DSGVTQTPKHLITATGQRVTLRCSPRSGDLSVYWYQQSLDQGLQFLIQYYNGEERAKGNILERFSAQQFPDLHSELNLSSLELGDSALYFCASSVTHAYEQYFGPGTRLTVT.

This clone was recorded only once. The rearrangement joins TRBV12-3 or TRBV12-4 to TRBJ1-2, with TRBD1 identical over 7 bases. The CDR3 is made up of 13 amino acids. The V and J ends lost 5 bases and 4 bases, in that order; junction bases with no gene match: 4. The CDR3 bases are TGTGCCAGCAGTCCCGGGACAGTCTATGGCTACACCTTC. The encoded protein is CASSPGTVYGYTF.

The chain carries TRBV6-6 and TRBJ1-5; 9 bases match TRBD1. Germline V gene data show CDR1 as MNHNY and CDR2 as SVGAGI (reference sequence). Germline trimming cut 2 bases from V and 7 bases from J; bases unmatched to any gene: 6. This CDR3 region has 15 residues. The CDR3 DNA follows: TGTGCCAGCAGTTACCACAGGGGGCGGGACCAGCCCCAGCATTTT. Encoded protein: CASSYHRGRDQPQHF.

This clone showed up just once. The rearrangement joins TRBV2 to TRBJ1-2; D unclear. The CDR3 extends over 14 amino acids. The germline CDR1 and CDR2 sequences are SNHLY and FYNNEI. V was cut by 6 bases and J by 2 bases, with 13 bases left in between. As DNA, the CDR3 is TGTGCCAGCAGGAAGGAGGGTTTAAACTATGGCTACACCTTC. As protein: CASRKEGLNYGYTF.

The rearrangement uses TRBV5-1 and TRBJ2-3, with D tentatively TRBD2 (6 bases). Looked up from germline, CDR1 is SGHRS and CDR2 is YFSETQ. The V gene lost 2 bases and the J gene lost 6 bases, with 13 bases spanning the gap. This CDR3 has 14 residues. CDR3 bases: TGCGCCAGCAGCTTTGGAGGGTTGGTGGATACGCAGTATTTT. It translates to CASSFGGLVDTQYF.

This chain links TRBV28 with TRBJ2-1, with a possible D match to TRBD1 (5 bases). Trimming removed 4 bases from V and 0 bases from J, with 13 bases in between. The CDR3 loop spans 16 amino acids. The germline V gene encodes CDR1 MDHEN and CDR2 SYDVKM. The CDR3 nucleotides are TGTGCCAGCAGTTCTCAGGGTTTAAGCTCCTACAATGAGCAGTTCTTC. This gives the protein CASSSQGLSSYNEQFF.

The chain recombines TRBV6-1 with TRBJ2-7; 8 nucleotides match TRBD2. The trim removed 3 bases at V and 2 bases at J, leaving 6 bases unmatched. The CDR3 totals 15 residues. Germline V gene data show CDR1 as MNHNS and CDR2 as SASEGT. The CDR3 protein is CASSERVSGAYEQYF. CDR3 coding DNA: TGTGCCAGCAGTGAGCGGGTTAGCGGGGCCTACGAGCAGTACTTC.

This chain links TRBV6-5 with TRBJ1-2, with TRBD1 matching 8 bases. V lost 0 bases to trimming and J lost 4 bases; unmatched junction nucleotides: 1. CDR1 and CDR2 from the germline V gene are MNHEY and SVGAGI. The CDR3 is made up of 14 amino acids. The CDR3 region is CASSYSQGAYGYTF. CDR3 bases: TGTGCCAGCAGTTACTCCCAGGGGGCCTATGGCTACACCTTC.

The V and J genes are TRBV29-1 and TRBJ1-3; D is ambiguous. Per the germline V gene, CDR1 is SQVTM and CDR2 is ANQGSEA. This CDR3 spans 13 amino acids. The V gene lost 4 bases and the J gene lost 0 bases, with 7 bases spanning the gap. CDR3 DNA sequence: TGCAGCGTTGGCGAGAGCTCTGGAAACACCATATATTTT. Protein sequence: CSVGESSGNTIYF.

This clone was detected once. CDR3 amino acids: CASSPQGVNEKLFF. DNA for the CDR3: TGTGCCAGCTCACCACAGGGAGTTAATGAAAAACTGTTTTTT. The chain combines TRBV18 with TRBJ1-4; D uncertain. Trimming removed 1 base at V and 4 bases at J, with 7 bases between. CDR3 size: 14 residues. From germline, CDR1 is KGHSH and CDR2 LQKENI.

J is TRBJ1-4 and V is TRBV18, with a possible D match to TRBD1 (6 bases). Between the trimmed V and J ends, which lost 3 bases and 7 bases, there was a span of 9 bases. CDR1 and CDR2 (germline): KGHSH, LQKENI. This CDR3 has 13 residues. The CDR3 DNA follows: TGTGCCAGCTCACCCAGGGGTTCTGAAAAACTGTTTTTT. Amino acids: CASSPRGSEKLFF.

This clone showed up just a few times. The rearrangement links TRBV4-1 to TRBJ2-3; 7 bases line up with TRBD1. This CDR3 region has 15 residues. Germline trimming cut 1 base from V and 6 bases from J; bases unmatched to any gene: 7. The germline V gene encodes CDR1 MGHRA and CDR2 YSYEKL. The CDR3 spells CASSQVRTGHDTQYF. As DNA, the CDR3 is TGCGCCAGCAGCCAAGTAAGGACAGGCCACGATACGCAGTATTTT.

The chain combines TRBV5-1 with TRBJ2-7; TRBD1 aligns across 10 bases. The length of the CDR3 is 14 residues. The germline V gene encodes CDR1 SGHRS and CDR2 YFSETQ. J gave up 3 bases and V 4 bases, and 4 bases lay outside the gene matches. The CDR3 nucleotides read TGCGCCAGCAGCGGCGGGACAGGGGTCTACGAGCAGTACTTC. Amino acids: CASSGGTGVYEQYF.